This T cell receptor beta chain comes out of a study of OX40 agonist ivuxolimab in advanced cancers. Study at large: The study enrolled dose-escalation patients with hepatocellular carcinoma, melanoma, renal cell or head and neck cancer. Study results and caveats: Some patients without response likewise showed low normalized clonal expansion.

Patients were excluded for autoimmune disease history or systemic immunosuppression. A remark on this clone: Its antigen is unidentified.

TCRdb's copy holds only in-frame clones and misses some; the assay was immunoSEQ multiplex PCR. The sample has some 70,000 clones; around 89% are singletons. V was trimmed by 4 bases and J by 3 bases, leaving 12 bases between them. CDR3 length: 14 amino acids. Germline-derived CDR1 and CDR2 are MNHNY and SVGAGI (reference sequence). The TCR sequence derives from an adult with an advanced solid tumor such as melanoma, head and neck, liver or kidney cancer. The sequences come from CD4+ or CD8+ T cells sorted from blood, collected in a trial of the OX40 agonist ivuxolimab. The chain couples TRBV6-6 to TRBJ1-1; D is undetermined. This CDR3 reads CASSSDISYTEAFF. The CDR3, as DNA: TGTGCCAGCAGTTCTGACATCTCCTACACTGAAGCTTTCTTT.